The entry below describes one T cell receptor beta chain. This sample stems from a study of blood T cell repertoires in COVID-19. The wider study: The study drew acute and convalescent COVID-19 samples from the United States, Italy and Spain. PBMCs, B-cell-depleted T cells, or T cells provided the cDNA or gDNA that made up the material.

This CDR3 contains 13 residues. Germline CDR1 reads KGHDR; CDR2 reads SFDVKD. Trimming took 10 bases from V and 7 from J; bases not matched to a gene: 5. Original data processing: From reference gene primer amplification, estimates of nucleated cell counts were derived. The repertoire was sequenced with immunoSEQ multiplex PCR; TCRdb's copy has only in-frame clones and lacks some. Clone size and the V and J calls come from that table; the DNA yielded D and trimming. The sample contains around 65,000 clones, roughly four fifths of which appear only once. The V call is TRBV24-1, the J call TRBJ2-3; 12 bases are shared with TRBD2. The clonotype was recovered from a human donor in a cohort sampled during active COVID-19. Material: peripheral blood. The CDR3 DNA reads as TGTGCCACTTCGACTAGCGGGGGCCATACGCAGTATTTT. Translated, it gives CATSTSGGHTQYF.